This record covers a single TCR beta chain. This sample was included in a study of blood T cell repertoires in COVID-19. Across the study: Acute and convalescent COVID-19 specimens originated in the United States, Italy and Spain. Sources were T cells, B-cell-depleted T cells, or PBMCs; the material itself was cDNA or gDNA.

CDR1 SGDLS and CDR2 YYNGEE come from the germline V gene. V lost 4 bases, J lost 5 bases, and 13 bases lay in between. This CDR3 is built from 14 residues. Original processing methods: Scientists estimated how many nucleated cells there were by amplifying reference gene primers. The assay was immunoSEQ multiplex PCR, and TCRdb's table has in-frame clones only and misses some. For V, J and clone size, that table is used; D and trimming come from the DNA. This sample carries roughly 69,000 clones, 79% of them seen once, and the ten largest clones take around 10%. This chain links TRBV9 with TRBJ2-1, with TRBD2 as a possible D gene (6 bases). Sequences were obtained from peripheral blood. This clonotype originated in a woman between 45 and 60 years old with acute or convalescent COVID-19. The CDR3 nucleotides read TGTGCCAGCAGCCCGCTAGCGATGAACAATGAGCAGTTCTTC. As protein: CASSPLAMNNEQFF.